Shown below are 31 T cell receptor beta chains from a single sample sequenced in a study of cytomegalovirus exposure and HLA in healthy donors (dated by TCRdb to 2017 to 2019). Libraries were made using the immunoSEQ multiplex PCR assay. For the multiplex PCR, a mixture combining 60 forward primers for TCR Vbeta segments and 13 reverse primers for TCR Jbeta segments was used. TCRdb mirrors the immuneACCESS table, restricted to in-frame sequences. Some clones are absent from its copies; in checked studies, under half trace to an unresolved V gene, and the reason for the others is unknown. The sample table holds some 120,000 clones, of which around 78% were seen once. Together, the top ten hold around 5.8% of the sample. Sequencing was performed on PBMCs. The receptors here all came from a woman aged 40 to 50 in good health and CMV-seronegative.

Here the CDR3 reads CASSLSGAGTQYF. CDR3 DNA: TGTGCCAGCAGCTTAAGCGGGGCGGGGACCCAGTACTTC. The genes are TRBV7-9 and TRBJ2-5, with 7 nucleotides matching TRBD2. The CDR3 is 13 amino acids. Germline V lookup: CDR1 SEHNR, CDR2 FQNEAQ (reference sequence). With 2 bases clipped from V and 7 bases from J, the junction kept 4 bases outside the gene matches.

V usage is TRBV7-8 and J usage is TRBJ1-5; the D gene is possibly TRBD1 (6 bases). Germline CDR1 and CDR2: SGHVS and FQNEAQ. The CDR3 consists of 15 residues. Trimming stripped 5 bases from V and 4 bases from J, with 15 bases between. CDR3 region: CASSPLQGPNQPQHF. The CDR3 DNA reads TGTGCCAGCAGCCCGCTGCAGGGGCCAAATCAGCCCCAGCATTTT. Full variable domain (remainder filled in from reference TRBV7-8 and TRBJ1-5): GAGVSQSPRYKVAKRGQDVALRCDPISGHVSLFWYQQALGQGPEFLTYFQNEAQLDKSGLPSDRFFAERPEGSVSTLKIQRTQQEDSAVYLCASSPLQGPNQPQHFGDGTRLSIL.

This clone was seen a handful of times. V usage is TRBV28 and J usage is TRBJ2-1, with TRBD2 matching 7 bases. CDR1 and CDR2 from the germline V gene are MDHEN and SYDVKM. The V gene end was trimmed by 8 bases and the J gene end by 4 bases; junction bases not matched to a gene: 11. This CDR3 is 15 amino acids long. Written as DNA, the CDR3 is TGTGCCAGCCTCCCGGGACTAAACCCTTACAATGAGCAGTTCTTC. Translating gives CASLPGLNPYNEQFF.

J is TRBJ2-3 and V is TRBV28; 7 bases match TRBD2. This CDR3 spans 16 amino acids. V was pared by 5 bases and J by 7 bases, with 15 bases of the junction left unmatched. Per the germline V gene, CDR1 is MDHEN and CDR2 is SYDVKM. This chain's CDR3 is CASSPLGEGRANTQYF. DNA for the CDR3: TGTGCCAGCAGTCCACTGGGGGAGGGCCGAGCGAATACGCAGTATTTT.

This chain connects TRBV7-6 to TRBJ2-7; 8 nucleotides agree with TRBD1. The germline gives CDR1 SGHVS, CDR2 FNYEAQ. The CDR3 covers 16 residues. Trimming removed 5 bases from V and 2 bases from J; junction bases left unmatched: 11. The CDR3 sequence: CASSANTGTGTYEQYF. The CDR3 nucleotides are TGTGCCAGCAGCGCCAACACCGGGACAGGAACCTACGAGCAGTACTTC.

The chain combines TRBV6-1 with TRBJ2-1; 12 nucleotides match TRBD2. CDR1 and CDR2 (germline): MNHNS, SASEGT. The CDR3 totals 15 residues. Losses at the gene ends were 5 bases for V and 2 bases for J; bases not matched to a gene: 1. This CDR3 reads CASSWTSGTYNEQFF. The DNA of the CDR3 is TGTGCCAGCAGTTGGACTAGCGGGACCTACAATGAGCAGTTCTTC.

The chain combines TRBV28 with TRBJ1-5; tentatively, D is TRBD1 (5 bases). The germline V gene encodes CDR1 MDHEN and CDR2 SYDVKM. Between the trimmed V and J ends, which lost 4 bases and 4 bases, there was a span of 14 bases. The CDR3 runs to 15 residues. CDR3 residues: CASSSLGGLNQPQHF. The CDR3 DNA is TGTGCCAGCAGTTCCTTGGGGGGACTGAATCAGCCCCAGCATTTT. The full variable domain, with the rest looked up from reference TRBV28 and TRBJ1-5, is DVKVTQSSRYLVKRTGEKVFLECVQDMDHENMFWYRQDPGLGLRLIYFSYDVKMKEKGDIPEGYSVSREKKERFSLILESASTNQTSMYLCASSSLGGLNQPQHFGDGTRLSIL.

A word on this clone: The identical CDR3 is also encoded by other nucleotide sequences in the sample. CDR3 sequence (DNA): TGCGCCAGCAGCCAACCACCAGGACAGGGATCCACTGAAGCTTTCTTT. It is translated as CASSQPPGQGSTEAFF. This rearrangement joins TRBV4-1 to TRBJ1-1, with TRBD1 matching 8 bases. The germline V gene has CDR1 MGHRA and CDR2 YSYEKL. V lost 2 bases to trimming and J lost 4 bases; unmatched junction nucleotides: 9. This CDR3 has 16 amino acids.

This clone was detected a few times. V gene TRBV5-6 combines with J gene TRBJ2-3, with 11 bases identical to TRBD1. Trimming removed 4 bases from V and 5 bases from J; junction bases left unmatched: 6. From germline, CDR1 is SGHDT and CDR2 YYEEEE. The CDR3 is made up of 15 amino acids. The CDR3 DNA sequence: TGTGCCAGCAGCCAGGACAGGGGGCGACTAGATACGCAGTATTTT. Translated, it gives CASSQDRGRLDTQYF.

J is TRBJ2-5 and V is TRBV28, with 7 bases matching TRBD2. The V gene end was trimmed by 1 base and the J gene end by 4 bases; junction bases not matched to a gene: 3. This CDR3 has 14 residues. Germline V gene data show CDR1 as MDHEN and CDR2 as SYDVKM. The CDR3 DNA reads TGTGCCAGCAGTTTATCTTGGGGGGGAGAGACCCAGTACTTC. Protein sequence: CASSLSWGGETQYF.

A remark on this clone: The sample contains more than one DNA sequence encoding this CDR3. This rearrangement joins TRBV7-2 to TRBJ2-7; D is uncertain. V was cut by 4 bases and J by 3 bases, with 4 bases left in between. The CDR3 is 11 amino acids. Germline CDR1 is SGHTA and CDR2 is FQGNSA. Here the CDR3 DNA reads TGTGCCAGCAGCTCCCGCTACGAGCAGTACTTC. The encoded protein is CASSSRYEQYF.

The chain is built from TRBV11-2 and TRBJ2-5, with TRBD2 as a possible D gene (6 bases). The CDR3 runs 16 residues. Trimming shortened V by 5 bases and J by 1 base, and 17 bases separated the two germline ends. Germline loops: CDR1 SGHAT, CDR2 FQNNGV. The CDR3 protein is CASSRRILTSQETQYF. The CDR3 region has the DNA TGTGCCAGCAGCCGTAGAATCCTGACTAGCCAAGAGACCCAGTACTTC.

This chain links TRBV4-1 with TRBJ2-1; TRBD1 matches at 8 bases. With 3 bases clipped from V and 3 bases from J, the junction kept 13 bases outside the gene matches. The CDR3 runs to 18 residues. Germline V lookup: CDR1 MGHRA, CDR2 YSYEKL. The CDR3 loop is CASSHHGRDRSYYNEQFF. The CDR3 DNA is TGCGCCAGCAGCCACCACGGCCGGGACAGGAGTTACTACAATGAGCAGTTCTTC.

V is TRBV5-1 and J is TRBJ2-1; D may be TRBD1 (6 bases). V dropped 3 bases and J dropped 8 bases, with 9 bases sitting between them. CDR1 SGHRS and CDR2 YFSETQ come from the germline V gene. The CDR3 sequence is 12 residues long. This chain's CDR3 is CASSSQGYEQFF. The DNA of the CDR3 is TGCGCCAGCAGCTCACAGGGCTATGAGCAGTTCTTC.

This clone was seen once. V and J are TRBV18 and TRBJ1-1, with unresolved D. Germline values: CDR1 KGHSH, CDR2 LQKENI. Trimming removed 3 bases from V and 3 bases from J, with 11 bases in between. The CDR3 runs 14 residues. The CDR3 loop reads CASSPAARYTEAFF. For the CDR3, the DNA is TGTGCCAGCTCACCCGCCGCGCGTTACACTGAAGCTTTCTTT.

V usage is TRBV21-1 and J usage is TRBJ1-2; TRBD1 reflects the table's D call only, with no check against the DNA. TRBV21-1 is deemed a pseudogene. The CDR3 is 16 amino acids. CDR3 DNA: TGTGCCAGCAGCAAAGGGGCAGGGGTCGCTAACTATGGCTACACCTTC. Residues: CASSKGAGVANYGYTF.

This chain's CDR3 is CASSLEGSGRRAFF. CDR3 bases: TGCGCCAGCAGCTTGGAAGGTTCAGGGCGTCGGGCTTTCTTT. J is TRBJ1-1 and V is TRBV5-1, with D possibly matching TRBD1 (5 bases). The germline gives CDR1 SGHRS, CDR2 YFSETQ. The CDR3 consists of 14 residues. Trimming removed 0 bases at V and 11 bases at J, with 17 bases between. Filled out from reference TRBV5-1 and TRBJ1-1, the complete variable domain reads KAGVTQTPRYLIKTRGQQVTLSCSPISGHRSVSWYQQTPGQGLQFLFEYFSETQRNKGNFPGRFSGRQFSNSRSEMNVSTLELGDSALYLCASSLEGSGRRAFFGQGTRLTVV.

This clone turned up a few times. The J gene is TRBJ2-1, the V gene TRBV28; D may be TRBD2 (6 bases). Germline V CDR1 and CDR2: MDHEN, SYDVKM. Trimming removed 4 bases from V and 8 bases from J, with 15 bases in between. The CDR3 covers 14 residues. As DNA, the CDR3 is TGTGCCAGCAGTTCCCCCCCGGGGGACGATGAGCAGTTCTTC. Its protein product is CASSSPPGDDEQFF.

A remark on this clone: Additional DNA sequences in this sample encode the identical CDR3. This rearrangement joins TRBV27 to TRBJ1-2, with D possibly matching TRBD1 (5 bases). The ends were cut back, 2 bases at V and 2 bases at J, with 12 bases in the middle. The germline gives CDR1 MNHEY, CDR2 SMNVEV (reference sequence). The CDR3 extends over 15 amino acids. The CDR3 DNA sequence: TGTGCCAGCAGTTTAGCAGCAGGGAAAAACTATGGCTACACCTTC. Amino acids: CASSLAAGKNYGYTF.

The chain couples TRBV28 to TRBJ1-2, with D uncertain. Germline V gene lookup returns CDR1 MDHEN and CDR2 SYDVKM. V lost 1 base and J 3 bases, leaving 12 bases between the germline ends. CDR3 length: 15 amino acids. The CDR3 DNA follows: TGTGCCAGCAGTTTATTGGGAGGGTCCTACTATGGCTACACCTTC. It translates to CASSLLGGSYYGYTF.

This chain joins TRBV6-5 and TRBJ2-1, with TRBD2 identical over 12 bases. Germline CDR1 is MNHEY and CDR2 is SVGAGI. CDR3 length: 15 amino acids. J lost 3 bases, V lost 6 bases, and 3 bases had no gene match. The CDR3 DNA sequence: TGTGCCAGCAGACCGGGACTAGCGGGCTACAATGAGCAGTTCTTC. This sequence encodes CASRPGLAGYNEQFF.

CDR3 DNA: TGTGCCAGGGACAGGGGGCGAGGGATTCCTCCCCAAGAGACCCAGTACTTC. Its translation: CARDRGRGIPPQETQYF. V is TRBV28 and J is TRBJ2-5; the match to TRBD1 covers 11 bases. CDR3 size: 17 residues. Germline loops: CDR1 MDHEN, CDR2 SYDVKM. V lost 9 bases, J lost 1 base, and 13 bases stayed unmatched.

The rearrangement uses TRBV6-5 and TRBJ1-3, with D hard to call. Trimming pared 3 bases from V and 4 bases from J, leaving 13 bases between. The CDR3 is 15 residues long. CDR1 is MNHEY and CDR2 is SVGAGI in the germline V gene. CDR3 in amino acids: CASSYTGVEGNTIYF. The DNA of the CDR3 is TGTGCCAGCAGTTATACCGGGGTGGAAGGAAACACCATATATTTT.

This clone was detected a few times. The chain carries TRBV11-1 and TRBJ1-1, with TRBD1 as a possible D gene (6 bases). V was clipped by 5 bases and J by 6 bases, with 13 bases between them. CDR1 and CDR2 from the germline V gene are SGHAT and FQDESV (reference sequence). The CDR3 has 13 residues. The CDR3 is CASSATGGAEAFF. The CDR3 DNA sequence: TGTGCCAGCAGCGCGACAGGAGGCGCTGAAGCTTTCTTT.

The CDR3 region is CANSSPGQGLDEQFF. Written as DNA, the CDR3 is TGTGCCAACTCTTCACCGGGACAGGGATTGGATGAGCAGTTCTTC. J is TRBJ2-1 and V is TRBV28; 9 positions agree with TRBD1. Losses at the gene ends were 10 bases for V and 8 bases for J; bases not matched to a gene: 15. Germline V gene sequence: CDR1 MDHEN, CDR2 SYDVKM. The CDR3 sequence is 15 residues long.

This clone was seen a single time. One end of the junction fails to match germline, which may point to a read error. At the DNA level, this CDR3 is encoded by other sequences in the same sample as well. This chain uses TRBV9 with TRBJ1-5; TRBD1 matches 12 bases. Germline V gives CDR1 SGDLS, CDR2 YYNGEE. This CDR3 has 17 residues. The CDR3 sequence is CASSPGTGGAGLQPQHF. CDR3 nucleotide sequence: TGCGCCAGCAGTCCCGGGACAGGGGGCGCCGGTTTGCAGCCCCAGCATTTT.

The genes are TRBV19 and TRBJ1-2; 7 bases line up with TRBD1. J gave up 4 bases and V 4 bases, and 9 bases lay outside the gene matches. The CDR3 is 15 amino acids. The germline gives CDR1 LNHDA, CDR2 SQIVND (reference sequence). The CDR3 spells CASSTTGVGLYGYTF. The CDR3 DNA reads TGTGCCAGTAGTACTACAGGGGTTGGCCTCTATGGCTACACCTTC.

J is TRBJ2-7 and V is TRBV10-3, with 10 bases that match TRBD2. The CDR3 extends over 17 amino acids. J lost 6 bases, V lost 5 bases, and 16 bases had no gene match. CDR1 is ENHRY and CDR2 is SYGVKD in the germline V gene. The CDR3 is CAISRGQQAGGRGEQYF. CDR3 DNA: TGTGCCATCAGTCGCGGACAACAAGCGGGAGGGCGCGGCGAGCAGTACTTC.

The chain couples TRBV2 to TRBJ1-2; 10 nucleotides agree with TRBD1. The CDR3 covers 14 residues. The V gene end was trimmed by 7 bases and the J gene end by 8 bases; junction bases not matched to a gene: 10. Germline assignment: CDR1 SNHLY and CDR2 FYNNEI. CDR3 amino acids: CASTIWGDRGGYTF. In DNA form, the CDR3 reads TGTGCCAGCACCATCTGGGGGGACAGGGGCGGCTACACCTTC.

V is TRBV19 and J is TRBJ1-5; no definite D call. This CDR3 has 12 amino acids. The V gene lost 3 bases and the J gene lost 6 bases, with 6 bases spanning the gap. Germline CDR1 is LNHDA and CDR2 is SQIVND (reference sequence). The CDR3 nucleotides read TGTGCCAGTAGTATTGTCGGTCAGCCCCAGCATTTT. It codes for CASSIVGQPQHF.

This clone was detected a few times. The chain links TRBV5-1 to TRBJ2-7; 7 bases match TRBD1. The CDR3 totals 16 residues. V lost 0 bases to trimming and J lost 6 bases; unmatched junction nucleotides: 12. Germline CDR1 is SGHRS and CDR2 is YFSETQ. The CDR3 DNA follows: TGCGCCAGCAGCTTGGCTCAGGTCGGACAGGTCTTCGAGCAGTACTTC. Its translation is CASSLAQVGQVFEQYF.